Given below is one T cell receptor beta chain in context. These data are taken from a study of blood T cell repertoires in COVID-19. Background on the study: Nucleic acid was either cDNA or gDNA, and it came from T cells, B-cell-depleted T cells, or PBMCs.

Germline CDR1 is SGHRS and CDR2 is YFSETQ. The CDR3 has 15 amino acids. V trimming: 0 bases; J trimming: 5 bases; junction bases outside the gene matches: 2. Sequencing was performed with immunoSEQ multiplex PCR; in TCRdb, only in-frame clones are kept and a portion is missing. The sample carries 80,000 to 100,000 clones, around 85% recorded once. The TCR originated in a man aged 55 to 70 with acute or convalescent COVID-19. The sequencing input was peripheral blood. V gene TRBV5-1 combines with J gene TRBJ2-1, with 10 bases fitting TRBD2. CDR3 residues: CASSLGLAGDNEQFF. The CDR3 nucleotides read TGCGCCAGCAGCTTGGGACTAGCGGGCGACAATGAGCAGTTCTTC.